This entry features one T cell receptor (beta chain) sequence. The data are from a study of control samples from healthy donors and cancer patients. From germline, CDR1 is SEHNR and CDR2 FQNEAQ (reference sequence). The CDR3 consists of 14 residues. V gave up 5 bases and J gave up 4 bases, with 14 bases separating them. The method was immunoSEQ multiplex PCR; TCRdb's version includes in-frame clones alone and lacks a portion of them. The sample records around 170,000 clones, around 94% being singletons. Sequencing was done on a sample of blood. The receptor was derived from a man aged 25-40 years in good health. The rearrangement links TRBV7-9 to TRBJ1-2, with a possible D match to TRBD1 (5 bases). CDR3 in amino acids: CASSHYDRSYGYTF. Here the CDR3 DNA reads TGTGCCAGCAGCCATTACGACAGATCCTATGGCTACACCTTC.